One and the same sample provided the 27 T cell receptor beta chains below, sequenced in a study of blood T cells in healthy people across ages. A second PCR of about 7 to 12 cycles used a sample-barcoded 5' primer and a J-beta primer mix. MiXCR was run by TCRdb on the 5' RACE reads, yielding one entry per CDR3 protein. The sample includes 750,000 to 850,000 distinct CDR3 sequences, more than 20% of them seen just once. The same data also went into a second study, on T cells of mothers and their children.

Sequenced sample: blood. These receptors all stem from a boy aged 5-17 years in good health.

The rearrangement uses TRBV11-2 and TRBJ2-7, with no clear D. The V end was cut by 2 bases, the J end by 0 bases, with 11 bases between. CDR1 SGHAT and CDR2 FQNNGV come from the germline V gene. There are 15 residues in the CDR3. The CDR3 DNA is TGTGCCAGCAGCTTACTTCTTGTGTTCTCCTACGAGCAGTACTTC. It translates to CASSLLLVFSYEQYF.

V usage is TRBV29-1 and J usage is TRBJ2-5; no clear D. The assigned J gene may be wrong: the sequence end matches TRBJ2-7 better. The CDR3 has 12 amino acids. CDR1 is SQVTM, CDR2 ANQGSEA, per germline. The CDR3 spells CSVAGDNYEQYF. CDR3 sequence (DNA): TGCAGCGTGGCCGGTGACAACTACGAGCAGTACTTC.

This clonotype was seen only a few times. The chain joins TRBV20-1 to TRBJ2-3; TRBD2 aligns across 8 bases. The germline V gene has CDR1 DFQATT and CDR2 SNEGSKA (reference sequence). The CDR3 loop spans 14 amino acids. With 3 bases clipped from V and 5 bases from J, the junction kept 7 bases outside the gene matches. CDR3 loop: CSASPLADGDTQYF. The CDR3 coding sequence is TGCAGTGCTAGTCCACTAGCGGATGGAGATACGCAGTATTTT.

The chain employs TRBV12-3 or TRBV12-4 and TRBJ2-4, with D possibly being TRBD1 (5 bases). V dropped 5 bases and J dropped 7 bases, with 15 bases sitting between them. The CDR3 consists of 14 residues. The CDR3 DNA reads TGTGCCAGCAGTCTGACAGTCATCGGGAACATTCAGTACTTC. As protein: CASSLTVIGNIQYF.

This clonotype occurred a few times. The chain has TRBV5-1 and TRBJ2-5; D assignment may be TRBD1 or TRBD2 (5 bases each). The CDR3 has 17 amino acids. V was cut by 1 base and J by 0 bases, with 16 bases left in between. The germline gives CDR1 SGHRS, CDR2 YFSETQ. In nucleotides, the CDR3 is TGCGCCAGCAGCTTGAAGCAGGTCGGGGCGTACCAAGAGACCCAGTACTTC. It translates to CASSLKQVGAYQETQYF.

This clonotype was found a few times. The chain uses TRBV4-3 and TRBJ1-2; no reliable D call. The CDR3 extends over 14 amino acids. The V end lost 0 bases, the J end lost 8 bases, and 13 bases lay between the germline ends. The germline gives CDR1 LGHNA, CDR2 YSLEER. The CDR3 sequence is CASSQDTDILGYTF. The CDR3 DNA sequence: TGCGCCAGCAGCCAAGATACAGACATTCTCGGCTACACCTTC.

The chain carries TRBV7-6 and TRBJ2-7; 9 nucleotides match TRBD2. The end of the DNA fits TRBJ2-5 better, so the J call may be wrong. Germline CDR1 is SGHVS and CDR2 is FNYEAQ. The CDR3 covers 21 residues. CDR3 in amino acids: CASSLYSLDVNSGSVWGTQYF. Here the CDR3 DNA reads TGTGCCAGCAGCTTATACTCCTTAGATGTGAATAGCGGGAGTGTTTGGGGGACCCAGTACTTC.

This clonotype was seen a few times. V gene TRBV7-2 combines with J gene TRBJ2-3; 8 bases map to TRBD2. V dropped 5 bases and J dropped 1; count of bases not matched to a gene: 5. CDR1 and CDR2 from the germline V gene are SGHTA and FQGNSA. The CDR3 consists of 15 residues. The chain's CDR3 is CASSAGGARTDTQYF. CDR3 sequence (DNA): TGTGCCAGCAGCGCCGGGGGGGCCCGCACAGATACGCAGTATTTT.

J is TRBJ2-7 and V is TRBV7-2, with D possibly TRBD2 on 6 matching bases. From germline, CDR1 is SGHTA and CDR2 FQGNSA. The CDR3 is 14 amino acids. V dropped 3 bases and J dropped 2 bases, with 11 bases sitting between them. The CDR3 DNA reads as TGTGCCAGCAGCTTTGCGGGGTCCGCCTACGAGCAGTACTTC. Translated, it gives CASSFAGSAYEQYF.

This clonotype was seen only a few times. This chain joins TRBV7-2 and TRBJ1-2, with 10 bases aligning to TRBD1. CDR1 SGHTA and CDR2 FQGNSA come from the germline V gene. This CDR3 has 15 amino acids. The ends lost 5 bases at V and 4 bases at J; junction bases unmatched: 7. The CDR3 spells CASSLRDRGRYGYTF. The CDR3 nucleotides read TGTGCCAGCAGCCTCAGGGACAGGGGTCGCTATGGCTACACCTTC.

This clonotype occurred a few times. The V and J genes are TRBV5-1 and TRBJ2-3, with D maybe TRBD1 (6 bases). The V end was cut by 4 bases, the J end by 4 bases, with 19 bases between. CDR1 and CDR2 from the germline V gene are SGHRS and YFSETQ. The CDR3 has 16 amino acids. The CDR3 sequence is CASSANRQAWADTQYF. The CDR3 DNA reads TGCGCCAGCAGCGCGAATAGACAGGCCTGGGCAGATACGCAGTATTTT.

This clonotype appeared a few times. V usage is TRBV4-3 and J usage is TRBJ2-5; TRBD1 or TRBD2 may be the D gene (7 bases each). Matching the DNA end better, TRBJ2-7 makes the J call doubtful. Germline-derived CDR1 and CDR2 are LGHNA and YSLEER. The CDR3 extends over 17 amino acids. The CDR3 nucleotides read TGCGCCAAACCGGGGGGCCCTTCGACAGGGAAAATGGGCGAGCAGTACTTC. It encodes CAKPGGPSTGKMGEQYF.

This clonotype was counted a few times. The chain uses TRBV6-5 and TRBJ1-4; the D is unclear. The CDR3 contains 14 residues. Germline loops: CDR1 MNHEY, CDR2 SVGAGI. V lost 0 bases, J lost 4 bases, and 6 bases lay in between. The DNA of the CDR3 is TGTGCCAGCAGTTACTCAGGGAATAATGAAAAACTGTTTTTT. Its translation: CASSYSGNNEKLFF.

This clonotype has a count of ten or more. The chain links TRBV7-2 to TRBJ2-1, with D unclear. The CDR3 sequence is 14 residues long. V lost 1 base and J 7 bases, leaving 11 bases between the germline ends. Germline CDR1 and CDR2: SGHTA and FQGNSA. The CDR3 here is CASSLGQRLNEQFF. The CDR3, as DNA: TGTGCCAGCAGCTTAGGCCAGAGATTAAATGAGCAGTTCTTC. Combining the CDR3 with reference TRBV7-2 and TRBJ2-1 gives the whole variable domain GAGVSQSPSNKVTEKGKDVELRCDPISGHTALYWYRQSLGQGLEFLIYFQGNSAPDKSGLPSDRFSAERTGGSVSTLTIQRTQQEDSAVYLCASSLGQRLNEQFFGPGTRLTVL.

This clonotype was detected a few times. V is TRBV12-3 or TRBV12-4 and J is TRBJ1-1, with D unresolved. V gave up 3 bases and J gave up 11 bases, with 10 bases separating them. This CDR3 is built from 11 residues. Here the CDR3 DNA reads TGTGCCAGCAGTTTCGAGGGTGGTGCTTTCTTT. Translating gives CASSFEGGAFF.

The chain joins TRBV4-3 to TRBJ2-3; D assignment may be TRBD1 or TRBD2 (5 bases each). V dropped 4 bases and J dropped 2 bases, with 19 bases sitting between them. Germline V CDR1 and CDR2: LGHNA, YSLEER. This CDR3 contains 17 residues. CDR3 residues: CASSPAGTGRITDTQYF. The CDR3 nucleotides read TGCGCCAGCAGCCCGGCCGGGACCGGCAGGATCACAGATACGCAGTATTTT.

This chain links TRBV20-1 with TRBJ2-5; either TRBD1 or TRBD2 may fit D (5 bases each). The CDR3 has 10 residues. The V gene's germline CDR1 is DFQATT and CDR2 SNEGSKA (reference sequence). CDR3 residues: CGASSETQYF. Written as DNA, the CDR3 is TGCGGGGCTAGCTCAGAGACCCAGTACTTC.

A remark on this clonotype: Compared with germline, one end of the junction differs, possibly owing to a read error. The chain joins TRBV14 to TRBJ2-7; TRBD2 aligns across 10 bases. In germline, CDR1 is SGHDN, CDR2 FVKESK. The CDR3 extends over 16 amino acids. In DNA, the CDR3 is TGTGCCAGCAGCCTCGGACTAGCGGAGAGCTCCTACGAGCAGCACTTC. Translating gives CASSLGLAESSYEQHF.

V usage is TRBV7-2 and J usage is TRBJ1-1, with 10 bases matching TRBD1. Trimming cost V 5 bases and J 10 bases; bases outside gene matches: 7. CDR1 SGHTA and CDR2 FQGNSA come from the germline V gene. The CDR3 totals 13 residues. The CDR3 spells CASSVDRGLAAFF. The CDR3 DNA reads as TGTGCCAGCAGCGTCGACAGGGGGCTTGCAGCTTTCTTT.

This clonotype has only a few counts. The V call is TRBV15, the J call TRBJ2-5; TRBD1 aligns across 7 bases. V lost 0 bases and J lost 3; bases outside the gene matches: 7. Germline V gene data show CDR1 as LNHNV and CDR2 as YYDKDF (reference sequence). CDR3 length equals 16 residues. The CDR3 region is CATSRESEGAEETQYF. The CDR3 nucleotides read TGTGCCACCAGCAGAGAATCAGAGGGGGCGGAAGAGACCCAGTACTTC.

This clonotype appeared a few times. This chain connects TRBV9 to TRBJ2-1; TRBD2 agrees at 8 bases. The germline CDR1 and CDR2 sequences are SGDLS and YYNGEE. Unmatched junction bases numbered 6, after V lost 4 bases and J lost 0 bases. This CDR3 has 16 amino acids. The CDR3 region is CASSSVGRGSYNEQFF. The CDR3 bases are TGTGCCAGCAGCTCGGTCGGGAGGGGCTCCTACAATGAGCAGTTCTTC. The full variable domain, rest sourced from reference TRBV9 and TRBJ2-1, is DSGVTQTPKHLITATGQRVTLRCSPRSGDLSVYWYQQSLDQGLQFLIQYYNGEERAKGNILERFSAQQFPDLHSELNLSSLELGDSALYFCASSSVGRGSYNEQFFGPGTRLTVL.

The V call is TRBV28, the J call TRBJ1-1; 9 nucleotides match TRBD1. The CDR3 runs to 16 residues. With 5 bases clipped from V and 4 bases from J, the junction kept 11 bases outside the gene matches. Germline V gene lookup returns CDR1 MDHEN and CDR2 SYDVKM. The CDR3 nucleotides are TGTGCCAGCAGTGCCGGGACAGGGATGGTAAGCACTGAAGCTTTCTTT. The encoded protein is CASSAGTGMVSTEAFF.

This clonotype was seen many times. The chain combines TRBV3-1 with TRBJ1-2, with 8 bases aligning to TRBD1. J lost 2 bases, V lost 6 bases, and 2 bases had no gene match. This CDR3 has 13 residues. Germline V gene lookup returns CDR1 LGHDT and CDR2 YNNKEL (reference sequence). The CDR3 sequence is CASSRQGNYGYTF. CDR3 nucleotide sequence: TGTGCCAGCAGTCGACAGGGGAACTATGGCTACACCTTC.

The sample holds a few counts of this clonotype. The CDR3 DNA reads TGTGCCAGCAGTCGTTTAAAGACCCAGTACTTC. This translates into CASSRLKTQYF. This chain links TRBV28 with TRBJ2-5; D remains ambiguous. V dropped 5 bases and J dropped 6 bases, with 7 bases sitting between them. The CDR3 sequence is 11 residues long. Germline CDR1 MDHEN, CDR2 SYDVKM.

This clonotype occurred a few times. V usage is TRBV12-3 or TRBV12-4 and J usage is TRBJ2-7; possible D gene TRBD1, 5 bases. V was trimmed by 4 bases and J by 2 bases, leaving 12 bases between them. The CDR3 loop spans 14 amino acids. The CDR3 loop reads CASSSPDSPYEQYF. The CDR3 DNA reads as TGTGCCAGCAGTTCTCCTGACAGCCCCTACGAGCAGTACTTC.

This clonotype was detected a few times. The rearrangement links TRBV4-1 to TRBJ1-4; the D is unclear. The V gene lost 0 bases and the J gene lost 8 bases, with 19 bases spanning the gap. This CDR3 spans 17 amino acids. Per germline, CDR1 MGHRA and CDR2 YSYEKL. CDR3: CASSQEYPLTGWEKLFF. Here the CDR3 DNA reads TGCGCCAGCAGCCAAGAATACCCCCTAACGGGTTGGGAAAAACTGTTTTTT.

This clonotype was counted only a few times. The chain recombines TRBV12-3 or TRBV12-4 with TRBJ1-2; D unresolved. Trimming pared 5 bases from V and 0 bases from J, leaving 7 bases between. This CDR3 is 13 amino acids long. The CDR3 nucleotides read TGTGCCAGCAGTCAGGCCTCTAACTATGGCTACACCTTC. It encodes CASSQASNYGYTF.